This TCR beta chain was identified in a study of blood T cell repertoires in COVID-19. Study-level information: The United States, Italy and Spain supplied acute and convalescent COVID-19 samples. In each case, the material was cDNA or gDNA derived from T cells, B-cell-depleted T cells, or PBMCs.

Germline V gene data show CDR1 as SGHTA and CDR2 as FQGNSA. Trimming removed 4 bases at V and 6 bases at J, with 19 bases between. This CDR3 is built from 16 residues. Under the authors' procedure: Scientists estimated how many nucleated cells there were by amplifying reference gene primers. Data came from immunoSEQ multiplex PCR; TCRdb stores just in-frame clones and leaves some out. The V and J calls and clone size were taken over from that table, and D and trimming were inferred from the DNA. The sample lists over 300,000 clones, roughly 88% occurring once. Sequences were obtained from peripheral blood. The gene calls are TRBV7-2 and TRBJ2-1; D perhaps matches TRBD2 (6 bases). This TCR came from a woman between 45 and 65 years old with acute or convalescent COVID-19. This chain's CDR3 is CASSSRWGERGNEQFF. The CDR3, as DNA: TGTGCCAGCAGCTCCCGGTGGGGGGAGCGAGGCAATGAGCAGTTCTTC. Using reference TRBV7-2 and TRBJ2-1 for the parts outside the CDR3, the full variable domain is GAGVSQSPSNKVTEKGKDVELRCDPISGHTALYWYRQSLGQGLEFLIYFQGNSAPDKSGLPSDRFSAERTGGSVSTLTIQRTQQEDSAVYLCASSSRWGERGNEQFFGPGTRLTVL.